This entry features one TCR beta chain sequence. Its cognate antigen is unknown. Treatment reported: around 19 received Ad26.COV2.S at low or high dose, single or two shots; several received placebo; per-sample allocation not given. Material that was analyzed had been drawn on day 63 after the first vaccine or placebo injection. An Ad26 vector carrying the Wuhan-strain SARS-CoV-2 spike served as the vaccine. The sample belongs to a study of Ad26.COV2.S vaccination and SARS-CoV-2 variants. Study-level background: The study gave Ad26.COV2.S intramuscularly, once or twice 56 days apart.

The V end was cut by 5 bases, the J end by 2 bases, with 10 bases between. The CDR3 spans 15 residues. Germline V lookup: CDR1 WSHSY, CDR2 SAAADI. Study conclusions and caveats: Analyses of TCR breadth and depth may have underestimated total T cell responses. Vaccinees showed greater spike-specific TCR breadth than placebo recipients.

Data came from immunoSEQ multiplex PCR; TCRdb stores just in-frame clones and leaves some out. Of 200,000 to 300,000 clones in the sample, more than 75% were seen once. The chain recombines TRBV10-2 with TRBJ1-6; no reliable D call. This receptor was obtained from a person aged 18-60 years who received the Ad26.COV2.S COVID-19 vaccine or a placebo. The starting material was peripheral blood, obtained in a trial of Ad26.COV2.S vaccine versus placebo. CDR3 nucleotides: TGCGCCAGCAGTCGGTCCGCGACCTATAATTCACCCCTCCACTTT. Amino acids: CASSRSATYNSPLHF.